A single sample is the source of the 12 T cell receptor beta chains below, sequenced in a study of OX40 agonist ivuxolimab in advanced cancers. Libraries were prepared by immunoSEQ multiplex PCR; TCRdb keeps only in-frame clonotypes and omits some of them. Of around 59,000 clones listed, about 89% are singletons. The source was CD4+ or CD8+ T cells sorted from blood, collected in a trial of the OX40 agonist ivuxolimab. These receptor sequences come from an adult with an advanced solid tumor such as melanoma, head and neck, liver or kidney cancer.

J is TRBJ2-7 and V is TRBV5-6, with a possible D match to TRBD2 (5 bases). Germline values: CDR1 SGHDT, CDR2 YYEEEE. CDR3 size: 15 residues. V lost 0 bases and J 0 bases, leaving 10 bases between the germline ends. The chain's CDR3 is CASSLGLAGSYEQYV. CDR3 DNA: TGTGCCAGCAGCTTGGGGCTAGCTGGCTCCTACGAGCAGTACGTC.

This rearrangement joins TRBV28 to TRBJ2-7, with a possible D match to TRBD1 (6 bases). Germline V gene sequence: CDR1 MDHEN, CDR2 SYDVKM. There are 16 residues in the CDR3. V was trimmed by 4 bases and J by 3 bases, leaving 19 bases between them. The CDR3 loop is CASSSPPGAQGYEQYF. In DNA form, the CDR3 reads TGTGCCAGCAGTTCCCCCCCAGGGGCCCAGGGCTACGAGCAGTACTTC.

The sample holds a few counts of this clone. This chain links TRBV4-3 with TRBJ2-2; D may correspond to TRBD1 or TRBD2 (5 bases each). Germline V gives CDR1 LGHNA, CDR2 YSLEER. Trimming cost V 2 bases and J 5 bases, with 12 bases left between them. The CDR3 is made up of 15 amino acids. CDR3 protein: CASSQMLGDTGELFF. CDR3 DNA sequence: TGCGCCAGCAGCCAAATGCTGGGGGATACCGGGGAGCTGTTTTTT.

This rearrangement joins TRBV7-2 to TRBJ1-1; the match to TRBD1 covers 7 bases. CDR3 length: 12 residues. Losses at the gene ends were 4 bases for V and 7 bases for J; bases not matched to a gene: 3. Germline CDR1 and CDR2: SGHTA and FQGNSA. The CDR3 DNA sequence: TGTGCCAGCAGCTGGACAGGACTTGAAGCTTTCTTT. Protein: CASSWTGLEAFF.

The chain couples TRBV11-2 to TRBJ2-5; possibly TRBD2 for D (6 bases). This CDR3 contains 15 residues. CDR1 and CDR2 from the germline V gene are SGHAT and FQNNGV. V was clipped by 2 bases and J by 5 bases, with 15 bases between them. The CDR3 reads CASSLNTLGRETQYF. The CDR3 region has the DNA TGTGCCAGCAGCTTAAACACTCTGGGGAGGGAGACCCAGTACTTC.

This clone was counted a few times. The chain couples TRBV7-2 to TRBJ1-2; possible D gene TRBD1, 5 bases. Germline V lookup: CDR1 SGHTA, CDR2 FQGNSA. V was trimmed by 4 bases and J by 8 bases, leaving 11 bases between them. The CDR3 has 12 residues. CDR3 DNA sequence: TGTGCCAGCAGCTCTCGGAGGGGCGGCTACACCTTC. The encoded protein is CASSSRRGGYTF.

The rearrangement uses TRBV19 and TRBJ1-2, with 8 nucleotides matching TRBD1. The J segment lost 4 bases and the V segment lost 6 bases, leaving 16 bases of the junction unmatched. The germline V gene has CDR1 LNHDA and CDR2 SQIVND (reference sequence). The CDR3 has 17 residues. DNA for the CDR3: TGTGCCAGTAGCCATACTTTGCAGGGGGCGCGGGGCTATGGCTACACCTTC. This encodes CASSHTLQGARGYGYTF.

This CDR3 reads CASSFLGQATREETQYF. CDR3 DNA sequence: TGTGCCAGCAGTTTCTTGGGACAGGCTACGCGGGAAGAGACCCAGTACTTC. This sequence joins TRBV27 and TRBJ2-5; 8 bases line up with TRBD1. The V segment lost 3 bases and the J segment 3 bases; nucleotides outside the gene matches: 12. This CDR3 has 17 amino acids. Per the germline V gene, CDR1 is MNHEY and CDR2 is SMNVEV (reference sequence).

This clone was detected only once. The chain is built from TRBV19 and TRBJ2-2; 8 nucleotides match TRBD2. Germline values: CDR1 LNHDA, CDR2 SQIVND (reference sequence). Trimming at V came to 3 bases and at J to 6 bases, leaving 12 bases not matched to a gene. The CDR3 totals 17 residues. The CDR3: CASSMQVAGGGAGELFF. Here the CDR3 DNA reads TGTGCCAGTAGTATGCAGGTCGCGGGAGGTGGGGCCGGGGAGCTGTTTTTT. Complete variable domain (other parts from reference TRBV19 and TRBJ2-2): DGGITQSPKYLFRKEGQNVTLSCEQNLNHDAMYWYRQDPGQGLRLIYYSQIVNDFQKGDIAEGYSVSREKKESFPLTVTSAQKNPTAFYLCASSMQVAGGGAGELFFGEGSRLTVL.

The chain has TRBV5-4 and TRBJ1-2; D is unresolved. Trimming took off 4 bases at V and 8 bases at J, with 12 bases between the two ends. The V gene's germline CDR1 is SGHNT and CDR2 YYREEE (reference sequence). CDR3 length: 12 residues. CDR3 residues: CASSPHTSGYTF. CDR3 nucleotides: TGTGCCAGCAGCCCCCATACGAGCGGCTACACCTTC.

In regard to this clone: The same CDR3 is also encoded by other DNA sequences in this sample. The rearrangement uses TRBV19 and TRBJ2-1; D may match TRBD1 or TRBD2 (5 bases each). Germline CDR1 is LNHDA and CDR2 is SQIVND (reference sequence). The CDR3 sequence is 13 residues long. The germline V and J ends were trimmed by 5 bases and 6 bases, with 11 bases remaining between them. This chain's CDR3 is CASSPGTRNEQFF. DNA for the CDR3: TGTGCCAGTAGTCCCGGGACCCGCAATGAGCAGTTCTTC.

V is TRBV19 and J is TRBJ2-1; TRBD2 matches at 11 bases. V gave up 10 bases and J gave up 5 bases; unmatched junction bases: 4. The CDR3 runs 13 residues. Germline V gene data show CDR1 as LNHDA and CDR2 as SQIVND (reference sequence). This CDR3 reads CATGTSGNNEQFF. CDR3 DNA sequence: TGTGCCACCGGGACTAGCGGAAACAATGAGCAGTTCTTC. Looking up the rest from reference TRBV19 and TRBJ2-1 gives the full variable domain: DGGITQSPKYLFRKEGQNVTLSCEQNLNHDAMYWYRQDPGQGLRLIYYSQIVNDFQKGDIAEGYSVSREKKESFPLTVTSAQKNPTAFYLCATGTSGNNEQFFGPGTRLTVL.